Shown below are 27 T cell receptor beta chains from a single sample sequenced in a study of cytomegalovirus exposure and HLA in healthy donors. 60 Vbeta and 13 Jbeta primers were used in PCR. The method was immunoSEQ multiplex PCR; TCRdb's version includes in-frame clones alone and lacks a portion of them. The data show 150,000 or so clones, around 80% seen once. The sample consisted of PBMCs. These receptors all come from a man aged 18 to 30 in good health and CMV-seropositive.

The rearrangement joins TRBV11-2 to TRBJ1-1, with D maybe TRBD1 (5 bases). Trimming took 5 bases from V and 2 from J, leaving 9 bases between them. CDR1 and CDR2 (germline): SGHAT, FQNNGV. The CDR3 is 13 amino acids. The CDR3: CASSIQVNTEAFF. The CDR3 bases are TGTGCCAGCAGCATACAGGTCAACACTGAAGCTTTCTTT.

This clone has a handful of counts. The chain has TRBV29-1 and TRBJ2-3, with D unresolved. V gave up 4 bases and J gave up 2 bases, with 7 bases separating them. This CDR3 region has 12 residues. Per germline, CDR1 SQVTM and CDR2 ANQGSEA. The CDR3 protein is CSVGADTDTQYF. The CDR3 DNA follows: TGCAGCGTTGGGGCTGACACAGATACGCAGTATTTT.

The chain joins TRBV11-2 to TRBJ2-1; TRBD2 agrees at 14 bases. Trimming cost V 3 bases and J 5 bases; bases outside gene matches: 6. The CDR3 totals 17 residues. The germline CDR1 and CDR2 sequences are SGHAT and FQNNGV. The DNA of the CDR3 is TGTGCCAGCAGCTTGGGACTAGCGGGAGTTTCGGACAATGAGCAGTTCTTC. This encodes CASSLGLAGVSDNEQFF.

This clone was observed a few times. The chain joins TRBV18 to TRBJ2-5; tentative D call: TRBD1 (5 bases). Germline V CDR1 and CDR2: KGHSH, LQKENI. V dropped 3 bases and J dropped 5 bases, with 16 bases sitting between them. This CDR3 is 15 amino acids long. CDR3 nucleotide sequence: TGTGCCAGCTCACCGCGGTGGGGCCTGAGTGAGACCCAGTACTTC. This gives the protein CASSPRWGLSETQYF.

The gene calls are TRBV27 and TRBJ2-2; 7 bases are shared with TRBD2. Trimming at V came to 9 bases and at J to 7 bases, leaving 2 bases not matched to a gene. Germline CDR1 and CDR2: MNHEY and SMNVEV (reference sequence). The CDR3 has 11 residues. CDR3 DNA sequence: TGTGCCAGTTGGGGGGGCGGGGAGCTGTTTTTT. This codes for CASWGGGELFF.

This clone was seen more than once but under ten times. The chain is built from TRBV19 and TRBJ1-4; D unclear. Germline-derived CDR1 and CDR2 are LNHDA and SQIVND (reference sequence). The CDR3 runs to 17 residues. With 2 bases removed from V and 3 bases from J, the gap between germline ends came to 16 bases. Here the CDR3 reads CASSITLLVASNEKLFF. Written as DNA, the CDR3 is TGTGCCAGTAGTATAACCCTCCTTGTGGCTTCTAATGAAAAACTGTTTTTT. Complete variable domain (other parts from reference TRBV19 and TRBJ1-4): DGGITQSPKYLFRKEGQNVTLSCEQNLNHDAMYWYRQDPGQGLRLIYYSQIVNDFQKGDIAEGYSVSREKKESFPLTVTSAQKNPTAFYLCASSITLLVASNEKLFFGSGTQLSVL.

This clone appeared a few times. The chain is built from TRBV7-9 and TRBJ2-7; D gene uncertain. This CDR3 spans 12 amino acids. The V end lost 1 base, the J end lost 7 bases, and 8 bases lay between the germline ends. Germline V gene sequence: CDR1 SEHNR, CDR2 FQNEAQ (reference sequence). The CDR3 loop reads CASSLGRMEQYF. The CDR3, as DNA: TGTGCCAGCAGCTTAGGCAGGATGGAGCAGTACTTC.

The chain combines TRBV5-1 with TRBJ2-7; D may be TRBD2 (6 bases). This CDR3 region has 14 residues. Germline CDR1 is SGHRS and CDR2 is YFSETQ. V was trimmed by 4 bases and J by 5 bases, leaving 16 bases between them. The CDR3 protein is CASSRTPGVHEQYF. CDR3 DNA sequence: TGCGCCAGCAGCCGGACACCGGGGGTGCACGAGCAGTACTTC.

The chain couples TRBV30 to TRBJ2-7; 12 nucleotides agree with TRBD1. Per the germline V gene, CDR1 is GTSNPN and CDR2 is SVGIG (reference sequence). Trimming removed 3 bases from V and 8 bases from J; junction bases left unmatched: 14. This CDR3 has 16 residues. The DNA for the CDR3 is TGTGCCTGGAGGGGGACAGGGGGCACGAGCTCCGGTCAGCAGTACTTC. It encodes CAWRGTGGTSSGQQYF. Together with reference TRBV30 and TRBJ2-7, the CDR3 gives the full variable domain: SQTIHQWPATLVQPVGSPLSLECTVEGTSNPNLYWYRQAAGRGLQLLFYSVGIGQISSEVPQNLSASRPQDRQFILSSKKLLLSDSGFYLCAWRGTGGTSSGQQYFGPGTRLTVT.

This clone was seen a few times. The V gene is TRBV30, the J gene TRBJ1-1, with a possible D match to TRBD1 (6 bases). Germline CDR1 is GTSNPN and CDR2 is SVGIG (reference sequence). V was trimmed by 2 bases and J by 4 bases, leaving 11 bases between them. This CDR3 is built from 13 residues. CDR3 sequence reads: CAWSSGVFTEAFF. CDR3 DNA: TGTGCCTGGAGTTCAGGGGTCTTCACTGAAGCTTTCTTT. Full variable domain (remainder filled in from reference TRBV30 and TRBJ1-1): SQTIHQWPATLVQPVGSPLSLECTVEGTSNPNLYWYRQAAGRGLQLLFYSVGIGQISSEVPQNLSASRPQDRQFILSSKKLLLSDSGFYLCAWSSGVFTEAFFGQGTRLTVV.

Only one count was recorded for this clone. The genes are TRBV19 and TRBJ2-1, with 7 bases identical to TRBD2. The V gene end was trimmed by 6 bases and the J gene end by 4 bases; junction bases not matched to a gene: 9. The CDR3 runs 15 residues. CDR1 and CDR2 (germline): LNHDA, SQIVND (reference sequence). The CDR3 loop reads CASRPSSGAYNEQFF. The CDR3, as DNA: TGTGCCAGTAGACCCTCTAGCGGAGCTTACAATGAGCAGTTCTTC.

In its sample, this clone was seen a few times. The V and J genes are TRBV5-1 and TRBJ2-7; D gene unclear. V gave up 4 bases and J gave up 0 bases, with 5 bases separating them. Looked up from germline, CDR1 is SGHRS and CDR2 is YFSETQ. This CDR3 is 12 amino acids long. The CDR3: CASSKSSYEQYF. Here the CDR3 DNA reads TGCGCCAGCAGCAAGAGCTCCTACGAGCAGTACTTC. Supplemented by reference TRBV5-1 and TRBJ2-7, the full variable domain reads KAGVTQTPRYLIKTRGQQVTLSCSPISGHRSVSWYQQTPGQGLQFLFEYFSETQRNKGNFPGRFSGRQFSNSRSEMNVSTLELGDSALYLCASSKSSYEQYFGPGTRLTVT.

This clone was counted once. V gene TRBV6-5 combines with J gene TRBJ1-1, with 7 positions matching TRBD1. V gave up 4 bases and J gave up 4 bases; unmatched junction bases: 9. Germline-derived CDR1 and CDR2 are MNHEY and SVGAGI. The CDR3 spans 15 residues. CDR3 DNA sequence: TGTGCCAGCAGTTGGGGGGACAGCATCGGCACTGAAGCTTTCTTT. Protein: CASSWGDSIGTEAFF.

The chain employs TRBV5-1 and TRBJ2-1, with 8 nucleotides matching TRBD2. Germline values: CDR1 SGHRS, CDR2 YFSETQ. The CDR3 totals 13 residues. Trimming removed 0 bases from V and 9 bases from J; junction bases left unmatched: 2. CDR3 bases: TGCGCCAGCAGCTTGGTGGCGGGAGGTGAGCAGTTCTTC. Translated, it gives CASSLVAGGEQFF.

The chain carries TRBV18 and TRBJ2-1, with 8 bases matching TRBD1. Germline CDR1 reads KGHSH; CDR2 reads LQKENI. V was pared by 1 base and J by 13 bases, with 9 bases of the junction left unmatched. CDR3 length: 14 amino acids. In DNA form, the CDR3 reads TGTGCCAGCTCACCACAGACAGGGGTCGGCCCACAGTTCTTC. Protein product: CASSPQTGVGPQFF.

The CDR3 coding sequence is TGTGCCAGCAGTCCGTACCGAGGGACAGGCCGGAACACTGAAGCTTTCTTT. It specifies CASSPYRGTGRNTEAFF. The V and J genes are TRBV28 and TRBJ1-1, with 8 bases aligning to TRBD1. Germline V gene data show CDR1 as MDHEN and CDR2 as SYDVKM. V lost 5 bases and J lost 1; bases outside the gene matches: 12. This CDR3 region has 17 residues. The whole variable domain, filled in from reference TRBV28 and TRBJ1-1, reads DVKVTQSSRYLVKRTGEKVFLECVQDMDHENMFWYRQDPGLGLRLIYFSYDVKMKEKGDIPEGYSVSREKKERFSLILESASTNQTSMYLCASSPYRGTGRNTEAFFGQGTRLTVV.

The chain uses TRBV7-8 and TRBJ2-7, with 8 positions matching TRBD2. The CDR3 has 13 amino acids. Germline assignment: CDR1 SGHVS and CDR2 FQNEAQ. The V gene end was trimmed by 2 bases and the J gene end by 5 bases; junction bases not matched to a gene: 2. The DNA of the CDR3 is TGTGCCAGCAGCTTAACTAGCGGCCACGAGCAGTACTTC. Amino acids: CASSLTSGHEQYF.

CDR3 sequence reads: CASSPLTEPSYEQYF. Here the CDR3 DNA reads TGTGCCAGCAGTCCCTTGACGGAGCCCTCCTACGAGCAGTACTTC. The chain links TRBV28 to TRBJ2-7; D is unclear. The CDR3 loop spans 15 amino acids. Germline CDR1 reads MDHEN; CDR2 reads SYDVKM. Trimming took off 5 bases at V and 0 bases at J, with 14 bases between the two ends.

This clone was counted a few times. The J gene is TRBJ2-7, the V gene TRBV2; the match to TRBD2 covers 9 bases. V was pared by 5 bases and J by 4 bases, with 6 bases of the junction left unmatched. In germline, CDR1 is SNHLY, CDR2 FYNNEI. CDR3 length: 14 amino acids. In DNA, the CDR3 is TGTGCCAGCAGTCTTAGCGGGAGAGCATACGAGCAGTACTTC. This sequence encodes CASSLSGRAYEQYF. The whole variable domain, filled in from reference TRBV2 and TRBJ2-7, reads EPEVTQTPSHQVTQMGQEVILRCVPISNHLYFYWYRQILGQKVEFLVSFYNNEISEKSEIFDDQFSVERPDGSNFTLKIRSTKLEDSAMYFCASSLSGRAYEQYFGPGTRLTVT.

The J gene is TRBJ1-2, the V gene TRBV29-1; D call uncertain. Germline lookup yields CDR1 SQVTM and CDR2 ANQGSEA. This CDR3 is 11 amino acids long. With 0 bases removed from V and 7 bases from J, the gap between germline ends came to 6 bases. The CDR3 reads CSVEERVGYTF. The CDR3, as DNA: TGCAGCGTTGAAGAACGGGTTGGCTACACCTTC. Filled out from reference TRBV29-1 and TRBJ1-2, the complete variable domain reads SAVISQKPSRDICQRGTSLTIQCQVDSQVTMMFWYRQQPGQSLTLIATANQGSEATYESGFVIDKFPISRPNLTFSTLTVSNMSPEDSSIYLCSVEERVGYTFGSGTRLTVV.

This rearrangement joins TRBV27 to TRBJ2-1; 10 positions match TRBD2. J lost 8 bases, V lost 3 bases, and 10 bases had no gene match. The CDR3 is 16 amino acids. CDR1 is MNHEY, CDR2 SMNVEV, per germline (reference sequence). CDR3 sequence: CASSFPSAGGYDEQFF. CDR3 sequence (DNA): TGTGCCAGCAGTTTCCCGTCAGCGGGAGGGTACGATGAGCAGTTCTTC.

CDR3 coding DNA: TGCGCCAGCAGCTCCGGGACAGGGAAAGAGACCCAGTACTTC. Its translation: CASSSGTGKETQYF. This chain links TRBV10-1 with TRBJ2-5; 9 bases line up with TRBD1. This CDR3 has 14 amino acids. Trimming took 6 bases from V and 3 from J; bases not matched to a gene: 5. The germline V gene encodes CDR1 WNHNN and CDR2 SYGVQD (reference sequence).

This clone was counted only a few times. V gene TRBV4-1 combines with J gene TRBJ2-1; 8 bases are shared with TRBD2. This CDR3 region has 17 residues. V gave up 1 base and J gave up 7 bases; unmatched junction bases: 12. Germline CDR1 MGHRA, CDR2 YSYEKL. CDR3 residues: CASSQGVTGGLFNEQFF. CDR3 nucleotide sequence: TGCGCCAGCAGCCAAGGTGTAACGGGAGGGCTTTTTAATGAGCAGTTCTTC.

The V call is TRBV5-1, the J call TRBJ2-7, with D possibly matching TRBD1 (6 bases). V gave up 2 bases and J gave up 2 bases, with 14 bases separating them. The CDR3 loop spans 15 amino acids. Germline V gene lookup returns CDR1 SGHRS and CDR2 YFSETQ. The CDR3 here is CASSFGHRAAYEQYF. The CDR3 bases are TGCGCCAGCAGCTTTGGGCACAGGGCGGCCTACGAGCAGTACTTC.

V usage is TRBV19 and J usage is TRBJ1-1, with D uncertain. Germline CDR1 is LNHDA and CDR2 is SQIVND (reference sequence). CDR3 length equals 14 residues. V shed 7 bases and J shed 6 bases, with 18 bases lying between them. CDR3 bases: TGTGCCAGTACCCTAGGAGGATCGGTCCCTGAAGCTTTCTTT. It encodes CASTLGGSVPEAFF. The full variable domain, rest sourced from reference TRBV19 and TRBJ1-1, is DGGITQSPKYLFRKEGQNVTLSCEQNLNHDAMYWYRQDPGQGLRLIYYSQIVNDFQKGDIAEGYSVSREKKESFPLTVTSAQKNPTAFYLCASTLGGSVPEAFFGQGTRLTVV.

CDR3 nucleotide sequence: TGTGCCAGCAGCCCAGGGGCAACCTCCTACGAGCAGTACTTC. Residues: CASSPGATSYEQYF. The chain uses TRBV27 and TRBJ2-5, with D possibly matching TRBD1 (6 bases). Gene TRBJ2-7 matches the end of the DNA better, so the J call may be wrong. The CDR3 totals 14 residues. CDR1 is MNHEY and CDR2 is SMNVEV in the germline V gene (reference sequence).

CDR3 nucleotide sequence: TGTGCCAGCAGCTTGCCAGAGAACACCGGGGAGCTGTTTTTT. This translates into CASSLPENTGELFF. V is TRBV11-2 and J is TRBJ2-2; D is unresolved. V lost 3 bases, J lost 1 base, and 6 bases lay in between. The CDR3 has 14 amino acids. Germline V lookup: CDR1 SGHAT, CDR2 FQNNGV.